Listed below are T cell receptor beta chains from one sample, sequenced in a study of blood T cell repertoires in COVID-19. Profiling relied on immunoSEQ multiplex PCR, and the TCRdb table lists in-frame clones only, not all of them. The sample carries about 360,000 clones, 70% to 90% recorded once. Sample: peripheral blood. Receptors originate from a human donor in a cohort sampled during active COVID-19. Each CDR3 is given with its conserved first and last residue. D genes are given only for firm matches. Only part of the rows carry a size: once, few, many, or a class if the clone is expanded.

>TRBV28|NA|TRBJ1-6|NA
CASSTFRRRSSYNSPLHF
TGTGCCAGCAGTACCTTTCGCCGAAGGAGCTCCTATAATTCACCCCTCCACTTT
>TRBV10-3|NA|TRBJ1-2|NA
CAISEGRVAGYTF
TGTGCCATCAGTGAAGGCAGGGTGGCTGGCTACACCTTC
>TRBV28|NA|TRBJ2-2|NA
CASSTQGNTGELFF
TGTGCCAGCAGTACCCAGGGGAACACCGGGGAGCTGTTTTTT
>TRBV5-4|NA|TRBJ2-3|TRBD2
CASSKAGGSDTQYF
TGTGCCAGCAGCAAAGCGGGAGGGTCAGATACGCAGTATTTT
>TRBV28|NA|TRBJ1-4|TRBD1
CASSLNRGGLGKLFF
TGTGCCAGCAGCTTAAACAGGGGGGGCCTTGGAAAACTGTTTTTT
>TRBV6-4|NA|TRBJ2-1|NA
CASSPSLGPYNEQFF
TGTGCCAGCAGCCCCTCGCTTGGCCCCTACAATGAGCAGTTCTTC
>TRBV5-1|NA|TRBJ2-3|NA
CASSLVPSTDTQYF
TGCGCCAGCAGCTTGGTTCCTAGCACAGATACGCAGTATTTT
>TRBV5-1|NA|TRBJ2-7|TRBD1
CASSSQGLGYEQYF
TGCGCCAGCAGCTCACAGGGGTTGGGGTACGAGCAGTACTTC
>TRBV3-1/TRBV3-2|NA|TRBJ2-1|TRBD2
CASSRNLAGEGNEQFF
TGTGCCAGCAGCAGGAACCTAGCGGGAGAGGGCAATGAGCAGTTCTTC
>TRBV4-1|NA|TRBJ2-1|TRBD2
CASSQDLGRGREQFF
TGCGCCAGCAGCCAAGATCTAGGGAGGGGCCGGGAGCAGTTCTTC
>TRBV11-2|NA|TRBJ1-5|NA
CASSLDPLGVSNQPQHF
TGTGCCAGCAGCTTAGACCCCCTCGGGGTTAGCAATCAGCCCCAGCATTTT
>TRBV2|few|TRBJ2-5|TRBD1
CASSLLGTGVETQYF
TGTGCCAGCAGTCTCCTTGGGACAGGGGTGGAGACCCAGTACTTC
>TRBV5-1|NA|TRBJ2-3|TRBD2
CASSPGGVRGSDTQYF
TGCGCCAGCAGCCCGGGGGGTGTGAGAGGGTCAGATACGCAGTATTTT
>TRBV19|NA|TRBJ1-3|NA
CASSTDRSGNTIYF
TGTGCCAGTAGTACTGACAGATCTGGAAACACCATATATTTT
>TRBV11-3|NA|TRBJ2-1|TRBD2
CASSLDPSGYNEQFF
TGTGCCAGCAGCTTAGATCCTAGCGGATACAATGAGCAGTTCTTC
>TRBV15|NA|TRBJ1-5|NA
CATSRVGAHRPQHF
TGTGCCACCAGCAGAGTGGGGGCCCATCGGCCCCAGCATTTT